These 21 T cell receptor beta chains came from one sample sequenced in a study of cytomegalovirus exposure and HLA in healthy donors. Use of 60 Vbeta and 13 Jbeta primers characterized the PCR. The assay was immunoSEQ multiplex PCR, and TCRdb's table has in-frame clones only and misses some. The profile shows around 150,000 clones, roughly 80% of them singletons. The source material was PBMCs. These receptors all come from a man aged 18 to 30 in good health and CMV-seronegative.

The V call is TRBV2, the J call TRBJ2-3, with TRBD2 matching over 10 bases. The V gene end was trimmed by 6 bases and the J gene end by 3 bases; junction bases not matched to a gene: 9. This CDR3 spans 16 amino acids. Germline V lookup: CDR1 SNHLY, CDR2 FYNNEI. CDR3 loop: CASSRRASGRTDTQYF. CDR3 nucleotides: TGTGCCAGCAGCCGGCGGGCTAGCGGGAGAACAGATACGCAGTATTTT.

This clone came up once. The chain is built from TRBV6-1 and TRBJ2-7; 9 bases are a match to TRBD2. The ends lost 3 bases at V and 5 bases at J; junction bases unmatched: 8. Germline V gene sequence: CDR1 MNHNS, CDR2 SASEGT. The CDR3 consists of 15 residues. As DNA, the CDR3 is TGTGCCAGCAGTGAGCGGGAGGGCGGGAGGAACGAGCAGTACTTC. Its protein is CASSEREGGRNEQYF.

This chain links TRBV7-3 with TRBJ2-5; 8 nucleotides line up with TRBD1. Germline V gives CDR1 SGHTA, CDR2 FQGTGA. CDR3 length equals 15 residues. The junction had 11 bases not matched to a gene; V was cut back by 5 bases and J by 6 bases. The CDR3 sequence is CASSPGQGFRQTQYF. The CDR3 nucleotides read TGTGCCAGCAGCCCCGGACAGGGATTCAGACAGACCCAGTACTTC.

CDR3 DNA: TGTGCCAGCAGCTTAGCGGCAGGATTGGATGGCTACACCTTC. Translation gives CASSLAAGLDGYTF. This sequence joins TRBV7-2 and TRBJ1-2; no clear D. The V and J ends lost 0 bases and 6 bases respectively, with 11 bases between them. Germline values: CDR1 SGHTA, CDR2 FQGNSA. The CDR3 contains 14 residues.

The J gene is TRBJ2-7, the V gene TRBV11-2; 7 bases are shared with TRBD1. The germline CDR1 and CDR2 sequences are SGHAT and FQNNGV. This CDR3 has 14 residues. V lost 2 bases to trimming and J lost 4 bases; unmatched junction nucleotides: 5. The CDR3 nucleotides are TGTGCCAGCAGCTTAAAGGGGGCGGCATACGAGCAGTACTTC. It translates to CASSLKGAAYEQYF.

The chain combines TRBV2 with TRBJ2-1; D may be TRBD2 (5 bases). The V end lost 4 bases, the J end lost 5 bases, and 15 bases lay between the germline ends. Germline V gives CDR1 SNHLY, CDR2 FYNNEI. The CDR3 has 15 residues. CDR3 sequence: CASSALAERNNEQFF. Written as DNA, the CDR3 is TGTGCCAGCAGTGCCCTGGCCGAGCGGAACAATGAGCAGTTCTTC.

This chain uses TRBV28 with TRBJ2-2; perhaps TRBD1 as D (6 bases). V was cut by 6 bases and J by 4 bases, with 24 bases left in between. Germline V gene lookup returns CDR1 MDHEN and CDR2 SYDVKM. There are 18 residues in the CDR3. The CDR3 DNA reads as TGTGCCAGCAGCCTTTGGGGTGAAGGGGGATACACCACCGGGGAGCTGTTTTTT. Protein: CASSLWGEGGYTTGELFF.

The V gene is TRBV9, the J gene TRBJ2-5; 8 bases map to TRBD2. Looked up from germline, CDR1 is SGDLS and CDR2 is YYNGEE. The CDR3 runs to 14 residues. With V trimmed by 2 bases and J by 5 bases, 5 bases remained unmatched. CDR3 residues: CASSVGGVYETQYF. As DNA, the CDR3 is TGTGCCAGCAGCGTCGGGGGGGTGTACGAGACCCAGTACTTC.

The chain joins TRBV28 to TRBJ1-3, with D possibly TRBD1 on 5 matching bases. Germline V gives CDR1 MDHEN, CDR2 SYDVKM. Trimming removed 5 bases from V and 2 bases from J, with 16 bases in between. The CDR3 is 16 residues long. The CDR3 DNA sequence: TGTGCCAGCAGTCCGCCCTTAGGGGCAGCTGGAAACACCATATATTTT. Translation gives CASSPPLGAAGNTIYF.

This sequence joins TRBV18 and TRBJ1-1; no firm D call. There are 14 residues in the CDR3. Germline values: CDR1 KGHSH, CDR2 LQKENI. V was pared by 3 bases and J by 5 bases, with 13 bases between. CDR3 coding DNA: TGTGCCAGCTCACCTGCCCCGACGGGGACTGAAGCTTTCTTT. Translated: CASSPAPTGTEAFF.

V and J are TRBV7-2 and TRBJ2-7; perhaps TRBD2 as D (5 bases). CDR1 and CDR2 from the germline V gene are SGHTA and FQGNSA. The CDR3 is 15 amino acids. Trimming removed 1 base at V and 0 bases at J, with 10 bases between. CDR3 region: CASSLERGSSYEQYF. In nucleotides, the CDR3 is TGTGCCAGCAGCTTAGAGAGAGGGAGCTCCTACGAGCAGTACTTC. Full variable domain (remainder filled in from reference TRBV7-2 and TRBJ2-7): GAGVSQSPSNKVTEKGKDVELRCDPISGHTALYWYRQSLGQGLEFLIYFQGNSAPDKSGLPSDRFSAERTGGSVSTLTIQRTQQEDSAVYLCASSLERGSSYEQYFGPGTRLTVT.

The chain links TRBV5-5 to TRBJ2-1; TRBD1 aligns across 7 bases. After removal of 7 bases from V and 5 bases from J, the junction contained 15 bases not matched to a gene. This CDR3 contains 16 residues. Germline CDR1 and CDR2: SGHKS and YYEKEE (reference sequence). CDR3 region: CASGRQGNKLNNEQFF. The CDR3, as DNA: TGTGCCAGCGGCAGACAGGGAAACAAGCTTAACAATGAGCAGTTCTTC.

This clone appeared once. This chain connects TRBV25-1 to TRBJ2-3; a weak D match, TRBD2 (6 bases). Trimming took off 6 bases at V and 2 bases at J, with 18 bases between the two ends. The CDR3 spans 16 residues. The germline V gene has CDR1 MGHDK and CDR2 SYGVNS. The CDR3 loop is CASSPGTGGYTDTQYF. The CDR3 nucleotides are TGTGCCAGCAGCCCGGGGACTGGGGGGTACACAGATACGCAGTATTTT.

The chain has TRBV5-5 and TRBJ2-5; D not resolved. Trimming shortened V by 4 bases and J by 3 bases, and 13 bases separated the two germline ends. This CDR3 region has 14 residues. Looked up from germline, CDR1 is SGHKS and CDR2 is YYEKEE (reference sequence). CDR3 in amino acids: CASSPLASEETQYF. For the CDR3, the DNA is TGTGCCAGCAGCCCCCTCGCCAGCGAAGAGACCCAGTACTTC.

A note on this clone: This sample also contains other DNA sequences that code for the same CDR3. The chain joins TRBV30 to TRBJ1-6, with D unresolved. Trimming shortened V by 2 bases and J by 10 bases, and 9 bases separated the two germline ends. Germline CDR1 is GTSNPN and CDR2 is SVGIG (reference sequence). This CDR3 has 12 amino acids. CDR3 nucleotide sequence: TGTGCCTGGAGTAGGGAGGGCTCACCCCTCCACTTT. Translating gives CAWSREGSPLHF. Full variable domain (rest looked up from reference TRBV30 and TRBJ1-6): SQTIHQWPATLVQPVGSPLSLECTVEGTSNPNLYWYRQAAGRGLQLLFYSVGIGQISSEVPQNLSASRPQDRQFILSSKKLLLSDSGFYLCAWSREGSPLHFGNGTRLTVT.

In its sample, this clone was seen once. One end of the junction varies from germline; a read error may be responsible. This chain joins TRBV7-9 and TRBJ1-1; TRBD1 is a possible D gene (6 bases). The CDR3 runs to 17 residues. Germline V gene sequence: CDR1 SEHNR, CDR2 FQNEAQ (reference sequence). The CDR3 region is CSSSLGRQGRKNTEAFF. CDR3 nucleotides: TGTTCCAGCAGCTTAGGTCGGCAGGGGCGGAAGAACACTGAAGCTTTCTTT.

The DNA of the CDR3 is TGCAGCGTTGAGTGGAGTAGTCCCGGCGAGCAGTACTTC. This sequence encodes CSVEWSSPGEQYF. The chain has TRBV29-1 and TRBJ2-7; the D is unclear. This CDR3 region has 13 residues. CDR1 and CDR2 from the germline V gene are SQVTM and ANQGSEA. Deletions cut 3 bases from V and 6 bases from J, with 15 bases between.

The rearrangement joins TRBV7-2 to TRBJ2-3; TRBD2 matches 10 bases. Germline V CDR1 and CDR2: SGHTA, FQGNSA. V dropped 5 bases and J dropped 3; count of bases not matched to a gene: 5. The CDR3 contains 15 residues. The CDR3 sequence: CASSRQGLATDTQYF. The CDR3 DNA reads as TGTGCCAGCAGCCGCCAGGGACTAGCGACAGATACGCAGTATTTT.

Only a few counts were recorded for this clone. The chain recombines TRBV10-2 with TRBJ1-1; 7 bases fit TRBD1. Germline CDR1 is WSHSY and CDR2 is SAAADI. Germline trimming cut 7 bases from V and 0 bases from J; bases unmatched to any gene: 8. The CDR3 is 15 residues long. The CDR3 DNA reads TGCGCCAGCACCTGGACAGGAACCATGAACACTGAAGCTTTCTTT. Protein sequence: CASTWTGTMNTEAFF.

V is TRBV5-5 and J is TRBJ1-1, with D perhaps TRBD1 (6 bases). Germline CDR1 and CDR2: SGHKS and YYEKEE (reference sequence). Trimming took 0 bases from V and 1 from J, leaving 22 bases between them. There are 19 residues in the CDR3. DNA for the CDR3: TGTGCCAGCAGCTTGGGGTGGGCACTCGTTAAAGGGGGGAACACTGAAGCTTTCTTT. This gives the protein CASSLGWALVKGGNTEAFF. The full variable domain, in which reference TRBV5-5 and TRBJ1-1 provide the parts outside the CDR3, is DAGVTQSPTHLIKTRGQQVTLRCSPISGHKSVSWYQQVLGQGPQFIFQYYEKEERGRGNFPDRFSARQFPNYSSELNVNALLLGDSALYLCASSLGWALVKGGNTEAFFGQGTRLTVV.

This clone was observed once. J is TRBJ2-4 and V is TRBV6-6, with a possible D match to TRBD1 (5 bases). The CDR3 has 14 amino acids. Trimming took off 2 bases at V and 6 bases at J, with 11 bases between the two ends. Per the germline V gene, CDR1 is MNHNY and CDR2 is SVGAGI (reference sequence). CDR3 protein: CASSYGQGGNIQYF. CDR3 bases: TGTGCCAGCAGTTACGGGCAGGGCGGAAACATTCAGTACTTC.